The present entry profiles one T cell receptor (beta chain) with its context. These data belong to a study of memory CD4+ T cells and cytomegalovirus serostatus. Background on the study: Donors were healthy Belgian adults, 9 CMV seropositive and roughly 25 seronegative.

Clones were sequenced by immunoSEQ multiplex PCR, and TCRdb holds only the in-frame ones, with some missing. The sample includes 25,000 to 30,000 clones, over 70% of them seen just once. Single viable CD3+CD4+CD8-CD45RO+ cells were sorted as the memory CD4+ T cells. Serum IgG to CMV pp150, pp28, p38 and p52 defined serostatus. Positive selection with CD4 microbeads enriched total CD4+ T cells. The V end lost 3 bases, the J end lost 2 bases, and 19 bases lay between the germline ends. Germline V lookup: CDR1 KGHSH, CDR2 LQKENI. This CDR3 is built from 17 residues. What was sequenced was memory CD4+ T cells from blood. This sequence was found in an adult in good health and CMV-seronegative. This chain links TRBV18 with TRBJ1-2, with D possibly being TRBD1 (6 bases). The CDR3 reads CASSPRQDPRANYGYTF. The CDR3 region has the DNA TGTGCCAGCTCACCCCGACAGGACCCGCGAGCAAACTATGGCTACACCTTC.